The source of this T cell receptor beta chain is a study of cytomegalovirus exposure and HLA in healthy donors. General observations from the study: Among TCR beta chains, those listed as cytomegalovirus-associated numbered some 170.

Amplification used 60 Vbeta primers and 13 Jbeta primers. Here immunoSEQ multiplex PCR was the method, and the copy in TCRdb shows in-frame clones only, minus some. The sample contains about 160,000 clones, roughly 88% of which appear only once. Germline V gene data show CDR1 as SGHVS and CDR2 as FQNEAQ. The V and J ends lost 4 bases and 5 bases, in that order; junction bases with no gene match: 9. The CDR3 is made up of 15 amino acids. A word on this clone: The antigen is undetermined.

The rearrangement joins TRBV7-8 to TRBJ2-7; 9 nucleotides agree with TRBD1. This TCR derives from a boy younger than 10 in good health and CMV-seronegative. What was sequenced was PBMCs. The CDR3 DNA is TGTGCCAGCAGCTCCCGGGACAGGGTATCGGACGAGCAGTACTTC. Protein sequence: CASSSRDRVSDEQYF. Filled out from reference TRBV7-8 and TRBJ2-7, the complete variable domain reads GAGVSQSPRYKVAKRGQDVALRCDPISGHVSLFWYQQALGQGPEFLTYFQNEAQLDKSGLPSDRFFAERPEGSVSTLKIQRTQQEDSAVYLCASSSRDRVSDEQYFGPGTRLTVT.